The 9 T cell receptor beta chains below were found in one sample sequenced in a study of cytomegalovirus exposure and HLA in healthy donors. A multiplex PCR was run with 60 Vbeta primers and 13 Jbeta primers. Measured with immunoSEQ multiplex PCR; TCRdb has only the in-frame clones, and not every one. The sample yields around 100,000 clones, over 60% seen once. The specimen was PBMCs. These receptors originate from a female donor in good health and CMV-seropositive.

This clone showed up just once. The rearrangement joins TRBV6-6 to TRBJ1-5; D uncertain. V dropped 6 bases and J dropped 8 bases, with 11 bases sitting between them. Germline loops: CDR1 MNHNY, CDR2 SVGAGI (reference sequence). CDR3 size: 12 residues. The CDR3 spells CASSRIGEPQHF. CDR3 nucleotides: TGTGCCAGCAGCCGAATCGGGGAGCCCCAGCATTTT.

The CDR3 loop reads CASSPPIRGGQPQHF. Here the CDR3 DNA reads TGTGCCAGTAGTCCCCCTATCAGGGGCGGTCAGCCCCAGCATTTT. The chain links TRBV19 to TRBJ1-5, with D possibly matching TRBD1 (6 bases). V lost 5 bases, J lost 6 bases, and 17 bases lay in between. This CDR3 is 15 amino acids long. CDR1 is LNHDA, CDR2 SQIVND, per germline (reference sequence).

V usage is TRBV5-1 and J usage is TRBJ1-1; D uncertain. Germline V lookup: CDR1 SGHRS, CDR2 YFSETQ. V lost 0 bases to trimming and J lost 10 bases, with 13 bases between them. The CDR3 sequence is 13 residues long. This CDR3 is CASSLVVDRRAFF. DNA of the CDR3: TGCGCCAGCAGCTTGGTGGTCGACCGGAGAGCTTTCTTT.

In the case of this clone: The junction departs from the called germline gene at one end, perhaps through a read error. The chain recombines TRBV5-1 with TRBJ2-1; maybe TRBD2 (6 bases). CDR1 is SGHRS, CDR2 YFSETQ, per germline. This CDR3 spans 15 amino acids. This chain's CDR3 is CAISFHSGVVNEQFF. CDR3 in DNA: TGCGCCATCAGCTTCCATAGCGGTGTCGTAAATGAGCAGTTCTTC.

The chain is built from TRBV4-1 and TRBJ1-3, with D possibly matching TRBD1 (5 bases). CDR1 and CDR2 from the germline V gene are MGHRA and YSYEKL. CDR3 length equals 15 residues. V shed 0 bases and J shed 1 base, with 7 bases lying between them. CDR3 in DNA: TGCGCCAGCAGCCAAGAAGGGGCGTCTGGAAACACCATATATTTT. This gives the protein CASSQEGASGNTIYF.

This clone was seen more than once but under ten times. The V gene is TRBV15, the J gene TRBJ2-3; maybe TRBD1 (6 bases). In germline, CDR1 is LNHNV, CDR2 YYDKDF (reference sequence). The CDR3 is made up of 15 amino acids. V lost 5 bases and J lost 4, with 16 bases in between. The CDR3, as DNA: TGTGCCACCAGCCAGGGGTGGGGTTGGGCAGATACGCAGTATTTT. Translating gives CATSQGWGWADTQYF. Complete variable domain (other parts from reference TRBV15 and TRBJ2-3): DAMVIQNPRYQVTQFGKPVTLSCSQTLNHNVMYWYQQKSSQAPKLLFHYYDKDFNNEADTPDNFQSRRPNTSFCFLDIRSPGLGDTAMYLCATSQGWGWADTQYFGPGTRLTVL.

The chain carries TRBV5-4 and TRBJ1-1, with 8 positions matching TRBD1. Per the germline V gene, CDR1 is SGHNT and CDR2 is YYREEE (reference sequence). This CDR3 contains 15 residues. The V and J ends lost 2 bases and 5 bases, in that order; junction bases with no gene match: 8. The CDR3 DNA reads TGTGCCAGCAGCTTTCGTCAGGGGGCGCGGACTGAAGCTTTCTTT. It is translated as CASSFRQGARTEAFF.

This sequence joins TRBV5-1 and TRBJ2-1; 11 positions match TRBD2. V was pared by 0 bases and J by 10 bases, with 6 bases of the junction left unmatched. The CDR3 totals 15 residues. Germline CDR1 is SGHRS and CDR2 is YFSETQ. CDR3 loop: CASSLAGSGRGEQFF. DNA for the CDR3: TGCGCCAGCAGCTTGGCCGGTAGCGGGAGGGGGGAGCAGTTCTTC. Combining the CDR3 with reference TRBV5-1 and TRBJ2-1 gives the whole variable domain KAGVTQTPRYLIKTRGQQVTLSCSPISGHRSVSWYQQTPGQGLQFLFEYFSETQRNKGNFPGRFSGRQFSNSRSEMNVSTLELGDSALYLCASSLAGSGRGEQFFGPGTRLTVL.

Regarding this clone: Other DNA variants within this sample encode the same CDR3. The chain combines TRBV7-9 with TRBJ2-7, with 7 nucleotides matching TRBD2. The CDR3 contains 16 residues. The ends lost 0 bases at V and 0 bases at J; junction bases unmatched: 5. The germline CDR1 and CDR2 sequences are SEHNR and FQNEAQ (reference sequence). The CDR3, as DNA: TGTGCCAGCAGCTTAGCGGGGGGGTTCCTCTCCTACGAGCAGTACTTC. The encoded protein is CASSLAGGFLSYEQYF.